Listed here is a single T cell receptor beta chain. The record originates from a study of T cells in Graves' hyperthyroidism and ophthalmopathy. In patients aged 18 to 65, hyperthyroidism was newly diagnosed, with duration under 2 months. The authors obtained PBMCs from around 10 ml of fresh peripheral blood. With 5 bases removed from V and 8 bases from J, the gap between germline ends came to 15 bases. CDR3 size: 13 residues. From RNA transcripts, TCR beta CDR3 regions were amplified. TCR CDR3 regions were first amplified by RT-PCR with HTBI primers. TCRdb re-analysed the multiplex PCR reads in MiXCR, keeping a single row per CDR3 protein. This table holds some 370,000 distinct CDR3 sequences, roughly a sixth found once.

Material for sequencing was blood. The receptor's source is a woman aged 30 to 39 with Graves' hyperthyroidism that later progressed to Graves' ophthalmopathy. V and J are TRBV12-3 or TRBV12-4 and TRBJ1-2; D call uncertain. The CDR3 is CASSQNPGGGYTF. As DNA, the CDR3 is TGTGCCAGCAGTCAGAACCCCGGTGGAGGCTACACCTTC.